The entry below gives a single TCR beta chain sequence along with its context. The target of this receptor is not known. There are no base qualities to consult, and no much larger clone falls within one base. These data come from a study of shared clonotypes between healthy human individuals (dated by TCRdb to 2018 to 2020). Regarding the study in general: A few men and a couple of women, aged 18 to 49 years, made up the cohort. To estimate repertoire size and how much clonotype sharing occurs between individuals, the study deeply sequenced the blood TCR repertoires of roughly 5 healthy adults. To increase sequencing depth and limit assay-specific biases, different laboratories used diverse techniques to prepare libraries and sequence TCR repertoires. Per donor, leukapheresis produced somewhere between about 0.8 and 9 billion PBMCs. For each donor, CD4 naive and CD4 memory were each given three plates, CD8 naive was given two plates, and CD8 memory was given one plate. The study at large found these results: Sampling was restricted to blood, and TCR repertoires in tissue are likely to differ from TCR repertoires in blood. Compared with non-shared clonotypes, the clonotypes found in all four sorted-subset donors had higher generation probabilities. Because the study included a small number of donors, the genetic and exposure-history diversity represented was limited. Pairwise subsampling indicated that sequencing depth was expected to affect the degree of clonotype sharing among donors. Naive subsets generally had larger estimated clonotype richness than memory subsets did. Incomplete sequencing was indicated by rarefaction of sorted-subset datasets, despite the large sequencing depth. Roughly 5.2% of naive CD4, around 3.5% of naive CD8, approximately 2.2% of memory CD4, and 0.4% of memory CD8 clonotypes were shared across several donors.

TCR CDR3 regions were amplified from genomic DNA by multiplex PCR using the deep immunoSEQ assay. Extracted genomic DNA from each cell subset was spread evenly across all wells of several immunoSEQ 96-well plates, with each plate serving as a replicate. Each replicate PCR for sorted subsets received around 210 ng genomic DNA, equal to about 30,000 T cell genomes. Purified libraries were measured with a Qubit 3.0 fluorometer, size-checked on a Bioanalyzer 2100, and measured again with the KAPA Library Quantification kit. Every immunoSEQ 96-well plate was sequenced on a dedicated single-read 150-cycle Illumina NextSeq 550 flow cell. The authors processed their data as follows. Because the immunoSEQ output held only junctional sequences and lacked quality scores, the filtering could not match the filtering applied to full-length reads. Sequences were annotated with PyIR, a Python wrapper for IgBLAST v1.9, using IMGT germline references to assign V/J genes and CDR3. Reads were filtered out if the reads had weak V/J assignments (E-value above 1e-6), no CDR3, stop codons, out-of-frame junctions, or ambiguous translated residues. V3J clonotypes were defined by identical inferred V gene, J gene, and CDR3 amino acid sequence. The percentage overlap between two repertoires was calculated by dividing the number of shared unique clonotypes by the size of the smaller repertoire. Three approaches were used to assess repertoire richness: RTK rarefaction, the Chao1 estimator, and Recon v2.1 estimates of unobserved clonotypes. Generation probabilities for all TCRbeta clonotypes obtained by the gDNA method from a handful of donors were computed using OLGA. The table comes from immuneACCESS by way of TCRdb, which keeps in-frame sequences with V and J called. Part of the clones is missing from these tables; in studies checked, under half for an unresolved V gene and the rest for unknown reasons. V and J calls plus clone size are reproduced from that table; the DNA served to infer D and trimming. The sample includes about 550,000 clones, with 95% to 96% observed a single time. The top ten clones comprise 0.1% to 0.11% of the sample.

CDR1 and CDR2 are drawn from the germline V gene: SNHLY, FYNNEI. The junction shows trimming of 4 bases on V and 6 bases on J, plus 6 bases between the germline ends. Measured from the cysteine to the phenylalanine, the CDR3 is 12 residues long. Only CDR3 DNA remains: 36 bases, in frame from the first base. For the CD8 naive samples, CD45RO-negative cells were positively selected for CCR7, yielding a CD45RA+CCR7+ population from which TemRA cells were excluded. The donors were healthy, HIV-negative adults who had no recently reported acute infections or vaccinations. Only Caucasian adults living in Nashville, Tennessee, USA were represented among the donors. Blood was obtained by leukapheresis, after which PBMCs were separated by Ficoll-Histopaque density gradient centrifugation and cryopreserved in liquid nitrogen vapor phase. Analytical flow cytometry was used to check the purity and quantity of each magnetically sorted T cell population. From each sorted fraction, genomic DNA was isolated and quantified by UV absorbance on a Nanodrop 2000c.

Input material: naive CD8+ T cells sorted from blood. The sample's cell subset or site, from its label and the paper: CD45RA+CCR7+. The receptor comes from a woman aged 30 to 39 in good health. The rearranged chain carries TRBV2 and TRBJ2-2; TRBD1 is a weak D gene call, 6 bases matching. The nucleotides are TGTGCCAGCAGTGCAGGGGCCGGGGAGCTGTTTTTT. This translates into CASSAGAGELFF.